This entry is about one T cell receptor beta chain. Its antigen is not known. The authors used template switching to add a universal primer site and gave cDNA unique molecular identifiers. Each CDR3 protein gets one entry after TCRdb re-called the 5' RACE reads with MiXCR. The table has under 250,000 distinct CDR3 sequences, roughly 13% seen once. The data were taken from a study of identical twins. The study, taken as a whole, reports: There is a chance that invariant MAIT and iNKT cells partially muddied zero-insertion analyses.

Germline V lookup: CDR1 SEHNR, CDR2 FQNEAQ (reference sequence). This CDR3 is built from 13 residues. V dropped 10 bases and J dropped 4; count of bases not matched to a gene: 6. This sample was shared with a second study, whose subject was yellow fever vaccine responses in identical twins.

Sequencing used memory (CD45RO+) T cells sorted from blood. The J gene is TRBJ2-1, the V gene TRBV7-9, with TRBD1 matching over 8 bases. The sequence derives from a woman aged 18-29 years in good health. The DNA for the CDR3 is TGTGCCACCCCGGGACAGGTTTACAATGAGCAGTTCTTC. This encodes CATPGQVYNEQFF.